The sequence of this T cell receptor beta chain was determined in a study of T cell responses to AZD1222 COVID-19 vaccine. Method: immunoSEQ multiplex PCR; TCRdb's copy keeps in-frame clones and lacks some. The repertoire has 160,000 or so clones, approximately 90% of them found once; the top ten carry around 4.6%. J gave up 0 bases and V 1 base, and 11 bases lay outside the gene matches. The CDR3 runs to 19 residues. The germline CDR1 and CDR2 sequences are LGHNA and YNFKEQ. To note about this clone: Its antigen is still unknown.

General study findings and limits: Receipt of two AZD1222 doses was followed by a rise in Spike-specific TCR breadth and depth. Only five to seven individuals given AZD1222 were seropositive at baseline. Of spike-specific TCRs, nearly half reportedly target regions left unmutated in variants. The donors showed a predominance of white British ancestry and of females, with possible underestimation of clonal diversity.

The chain carries TRBV4-2 and TRBJ2-1; TRBD2 matches at 8 bases. This sequence originates from an adult in good health. This specimen was peripheral blood, taken on day 0 of MenACWY control vaccination. This CDR3 is CASSQAATSGRGSYNEQFF. DNA of the CDR3: TGTGCCAGCAGCCAAGCCGCCACTAGCGGTCGGGGCTCCTACAATGAGCAGTTCTTC.